One and the same sample provided the 8 T cell receptor beta chains below, sequenced in a study of blood T cell repertoires in COVID-19 (dated by TCRdb to the early 2020s). Libraries were constructed by the immunoSEQ multiplex PCR assay. TCRdb holds this immuneACCESS table with in-frame rearrangements only. Some clones are missing; in checked studies, unresolved V genes explain under half, and the rest has no known cause. The sample table contains under 200,000 clones; only one count was recorded for about nine tenths of them. The ten largest clones add up to less than 3.5% of the sample. Sequencing input: peripheral blood. These receptors all come from a man aged 65 to 85 with acute or convalescent COVID-19.

The V and J genes are TRBV15 and TRBJ2-3; TRBD2 aligns across 10 bases. CDR1 and CDR2 (germline): LNHNV, YYDKDF (reference sequence). Losses at the gene ends were 6 bases for V and 0 bases for J; bases not matched to a gene: 6. This CDR3 contains 16 residues. CDR3: CATRAGTSVSTDTQYF. CDR3 DNA: TGTGCCACCAGAGCCGGGACTAGCGTTAGCACAGATACGCAGTATTTT.

The chain recombines TRBV28 with TRBJ1-1; 9 bases are shared with TRBD1. Germline V gene sequence: CDR1 MDHEN, CDR2 SYDVKM. CDR3 length: 15 residues. V gave up 3 bases and J gave up 4 bases; unmatched junction bases: 6. The CDR3 sequence: CASSFAGQGVTEAFF. DNA for the CDR3: TGTGCCAGCAGTTTCGCGGGACAGGGTGTCACTGAAGCTTTCTTT.

This chain uses TRBV28 with TRBJ2-1; perhaps TRBD1 as D (5 bases). V was shortened by 8 bases and J by 5 bases, with 10 bases between the two germline ends. Germline CDR1 is MDHEN and CDR2 is SYDVKM. The CDR3 covers 12 residues. The CDR3 sequence is CASGQSNNEQFF. The CDR3 DNA follows: TGTGCCAGCGGACAAAGTAACAATGAGCAGTTCTTC.

J is TRBJ2-7 and V is TRBV11-3; the D gene is possibly TRBD1 (6 bases). V was cut by 5 bases and J by 2 bases, with 16 bases left in between. The germline gives CDR1 SGHNT, CDR2 YENEEA. This CDR3 is 15 amino acids long. The DNA for the CDR3 is TGTGCCAGCAGCGCGACTCGACAGGAAACCTACGAGCAGTACTTC. Residues: CASSATRQETYEQYF.

This clone came up a few times. The chain links TRBV6-2 or TRBV6-3 to TRBJ1-2; D is unresolved. The CDR3 totals 12 residues. Germline-derived CDR1 and CDR2 are MNHEY and SVGEGT. Trimming left V 2 bases short and J 4 bases short, with 5 bases between. The chain's CDR3 is CASSYSLYGYTF. CDR3 sequence (DNA): TGTGCCAGCAGTTACAGCCTCTATGGCTACACCTTC.

The chain links TRBV7-2 to TRBJ1-1, with 9 nucleotides matching TRBD1. Trimming took 4 bases from V and 5 from J; bases not matched to a gene: 5. Germline V gives CDR1 SGHTA, CDR2 FQGNSA. The length of the CDR3 is 14 residues. The CDR3 DNA sequence: TGTGCCAGCAGCTCCCGACAGGGGGGAACTGAAGCTTTCTTT. Translated, it gives CASSSRQGGTEAFF.

The chain uses TRBV3-1 (or the pseudogene TRBV3-2) and TRBJ2-7; 8 bases are a match to TRBD2. The CDR3 contains 14 residues. Trimming at V came to 6 bases and at J to 0 bases, leaving 4 bases not matched to a gene. Per germline, CDR1 LGHDT and CDR2 YNNKEL (reference sequence). The CDR3 sequence: CASRKRGSSYEQYF. CDR3 DNA: TGTGCCAGCAGAAAGCGGGGGAGCTCCTACGAGCAGTACTTC.

The V gene is TRBV4-1, the J gene TRBJ1-2, with a weak D call TRBD1 (6 bases). V was cut by 1 base and J by 4 bases, with 16 bases left in between. There are 16 residues in the CDR3. Looked up from germline, CDR1 is MGHRA and CDR2 is YSYEKL. In DNA form, the CDR3 reads TGCGCCAGCAGCCAAGGGACAGCGACCTCGGCCTATGGCTACACCTTC. Protein: CASSQGTATSAYGYTF.